A single sample gave rise to the 15 T cell receptor beta chains below, sequenced in a study of T cell responses to AZD1222 COVID-19 vaccine. Profiled with immunoSEQ multiplex PCR; TCRdb holds only in-frame clones, not every one. The sample yields about 120,000 clones, roughly 89% seen once. Sequencing used peripheral blood, obtained on day 0 of AZD1222 vaccination. Receptors were obtained from an adult in good health.

This rearrangement joins TRBV29-1 to TRBJ2-1, with D unresolved. This CDR3 has 12 amino acids. Trimming pared 2 bases from V and 3 bases from J, leaving 5 bases between. Germline-derived CDR1 and CDR2 are SQVTM and ANQGSEA. CDR3 sequence: CSVERVYNEQFF. Written as DNA, the CDR3 is TGCAGCGTTGAAAGGGTCTACAATGAGCAGTTCTTC.

The rearrangement links TRBV7-9 to TRBJ2-1; the match to TRBD2 covers 13 bases. CDR3 length: 15 residues. The germline V gene encodes CDR1 SEHNR and CDR2 FQNEAQ (reference sequence). Unmatched junction bases numbered 4, after V lost 5 bases and J lost 6 bases. The CDR3, as DNA: TGTGCCAGCAGCCCCGGACTAGCGGGGGTCAATGAGCAGTTCTTC. This sequence encodes CASSPGLAGVNEQFF.

The CDR3 is CASSPQGNSPLHF. CDR3 in DNA: TGTGCCAGCAGCCCCCAGGGGAATTCACCCCTCCACTTT. The chain is built from TRBV7-9 and TRBJ1-6, with a weak D call TRBD1 (6 bases). Germline V gene data show CDR1 as SEHNR and CDR2 as FQNEAQ (reference sequence). Trimming took off 5 bases at V and 7 bases at J, with 9 bases between the two ends. The CDR3 has 13 residues.

The V gene is TRBV6-5, the J gene TRBJ1-2; D uncertain. Per germline, CDR1 MNHEY and CDR2 SVGAGI. This CDR3 comprises 15 residues. V lost 4 bases and J lost 1, with 13 bases in between. CDR3 sequence (DNA): TGTGCCAGCAGTTCGTATGAGTGGGGTAACTATGGCTACACCTTC. It encodes CASSSYEWGNYGYTF.

The chain recombines TRBV13 with TRBJ2-2; TRBD2 matches at 13 bases. J gave up 0 bases and V 6 bases, and 7 bases lay outside the gene matches. The CDR3 runs to 18 residues. The germline gives CDR1 PRHDT, CDR2 FYEKMQ (reference sequence). This chain's CDR3 is CASSPGLAGETNTGELFF. CDR3 coding DNA: TGTGCCAGCAGTCCTGGACTAGCGGGGGAAACGAACACCGGGGAGCTGTTTTTT.

In this sample, this clone turned up once. The chain carries TRBV10-1 and TRBJ1-5; no definite D call. This CDR3 has 12 amino acids. V was trimmed by 7 bases and J by 0 bases, leaving 4 bases between them. Germline CDR1 and CDR2: WNHNN and SYGVQD (reference sequence). In DNA, the CDR3 is TGCGCCAGCATTCATAGCAATCAGCCCCAGCATTTT. Amino acid sequence: CASIHSNQPQHF.

CDR3: CASSKTDMNTEAFF. CDR3 DNA: TGTGCCAGCAGCAAGACAGACATGAACACTGAAGCTTTCTTT. The chain is built from TRBV6-5 and TRBJ1-1, with TRBD1 as a possible D gene (5 bases). Trimming took off 6 bases at V and 0 bases at J, with 11 bases between the two ends. CDR3 size: 14 residues. CDR1 and CDR2 from the germline V gene are MNHEY and SVGAGI.

This chain connects TRBV12-3 or TRBV12-4 to TRBJ2-7; the D is unclear. This CDR3 contains 12 residues. V lost 3 bases to trimming and J lost 9 bases, with 12 bases between them. CDR3 sequence reads: CASSFLGPLQYF. In nucleotides, the CDR3 is TGTGCCAGCAGTTTCCTAGGCCCCCTGCAGTACTTC.

V gene TRBV7-9 combines with J gene TRBJ1-1; D may be TRBD1 (5 bases). Per the germline V gene, CDR1 is SEHNR and CDR2 is FQNEAQ (reference sequence). This CDR3 region has 13 residues. Trimming pared 4 bases from V and 3 bases from J, leaving 9 bases between. The CDR3 nucleotides are TGTGCCAGCAGCTCTGGGACTTACACTGAAGCTTTCTTT. Protein product: CASSSGTYTEAFF.

The rearrangement uses TRBV7-2 and TRBJ2-1; 9 bases agree with TRBD2. CDR3 size: 16 residues. V lost 6 bases and J lost 5; bases outside the gene matches: 11. Germline lookup yields CDR1 SGHTA and CDR2 FQGNSA. The CDR3 nucleotides read TGTGCCAGCAGAGATAGAGCGGGGGGTGTCCACAATGAGCAGTTCTTC. This codes for CASRDRAGGVHNEQFF.

The rearrangement uses TRBV7-9 and TRBJ1-5, with a weak D call TRBD1 (6 bases). There are 14 residues in the CDR3. Germline CDR1 is SEHNR and CDR2 is FQNEAQ (reference sequence). The germline V and J ends were trimmed by 5 bases and 7 bases, with 15 bases remaining between them. In nucleotides, the CDR3 is TGTGCCAGCAGCCGGGGGGGCGTGGAACAGCCCCAGCATTTT. Translated: CASSRGGVEQPQHF.

V and J are TRBV7-3 and TRBJ1-1, with 9 bases fitting TRBD1. Germline V gene sequence: CDR1 SGHTA, CDR2 FQGTGA. Trimming cost V 5 bases and J 4 bases; bases outside gene matches: 11. The CDR3 extends over 16 amino acids. The CDR3 loop is CASSPGTGSGRTEAFF. CDR3 sequence (DNA): TGTGCCAGCAGCCCGGGGACAGGGTCGGGACGCACTGAAGCTTTCTTT.

The CDR3 spells CASSLAKLPDEKLFF. The CDR3 region has the DNA TGCGCCAGCAGCTTGGCCAAGCTACCCGATGAAAAACTGTTTTTT. The chain joins TRBV5-1 to TRBJ1-4, with D unresolved. The V gene's germline CDR1 is SGHRS and CDR2 YFSETQ. The CDR3 has 15 amino acids. V was cut by 0 bases and J by 6 bases, with 12 bases left in between.

This chain uses TRBV24-1 with TRBJ2-3; D not certain. Trimming left V 4 bases short and J 1 base short, with 8 bases between. This CDR3 is 14 amino acids long. Germline values: CDR1 KGHDR, CDR2 SFDVKD. The CDR3 here is CATSETDRTDTQYF. DNA for the CDR3: TGTGCCACCAGTGAAACAGACCGCACAGATACGCAGTATTTT.

CDR3 in DNA: TGTGCCAGCAGCCAAGTGGTCAGTTTTAACACTGAAGCTTTCTTT. It specifies CASSQVVSFNTEAFF. This rearrangement joins TRBV3-1 (or the pseudogene TRBV3-2) to TRBJ1-1; no clear D gene. Germline lookup yields CDR1 LGHDT and CDR2 YNNKEL (reference sequence). The CDR3 consists of 15 residues. Trimming cost V 1 base and J 2 bases, with 11 bases left between them.